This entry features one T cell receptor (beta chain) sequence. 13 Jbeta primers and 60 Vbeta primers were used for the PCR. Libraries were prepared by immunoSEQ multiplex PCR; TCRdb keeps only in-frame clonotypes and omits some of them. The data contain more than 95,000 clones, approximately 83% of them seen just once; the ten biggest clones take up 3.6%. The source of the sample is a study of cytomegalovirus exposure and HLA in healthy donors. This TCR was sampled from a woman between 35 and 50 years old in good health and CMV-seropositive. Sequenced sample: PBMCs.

The CDR3 sequence: CASSSPLRGIEEAFF. The CDR3 nucleotides read TGTGCCAGCAGCTCACCCTTAAGGGGCATTGAGGAAGCTTTCTTT. The gene calls are TRBV11-2 and TRBJ1-1; D is possibly TRBD1 (5 bases). The ends were cut back, 4 bases at V and 8 bases at J, with 20 bases in the middle. CDR3 length: 15 residues. Germline CDR1 and CDR2: SGHAT and FQNNGV.